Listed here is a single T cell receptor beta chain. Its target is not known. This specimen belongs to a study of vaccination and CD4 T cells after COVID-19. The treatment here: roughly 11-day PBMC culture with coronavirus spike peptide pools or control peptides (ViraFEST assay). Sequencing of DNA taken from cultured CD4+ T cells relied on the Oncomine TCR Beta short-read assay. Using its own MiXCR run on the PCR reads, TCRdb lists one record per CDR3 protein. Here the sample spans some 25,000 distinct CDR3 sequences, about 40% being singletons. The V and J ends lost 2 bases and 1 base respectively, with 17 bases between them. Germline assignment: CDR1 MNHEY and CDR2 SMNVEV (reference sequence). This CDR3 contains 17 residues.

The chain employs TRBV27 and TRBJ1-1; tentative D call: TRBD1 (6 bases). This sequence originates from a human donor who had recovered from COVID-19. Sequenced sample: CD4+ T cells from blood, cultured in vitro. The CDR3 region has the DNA TGTGCCAGCAGTTTACTCGGACAGTCGAGTCGGAACACTGAAGCTTTCTTT. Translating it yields CASSLLGQSSRNTEAFF.